This T cell receptor (beta chain) was found in a study of Tregs in tolerant kidney transplant recipients. Germline lookup yields CDR1 LNHDA and CDR2 SQIVND (reference sequence). V shed 5 bases, J shed 2 bases, and the junction held 6 bases outside the gene matches. This CDR3 spans 14 amino acids. Sequencing used immunoSEQ multiplex PCR; TCRdb keeps in-frame clones, though not all of them. The sample holds about 88,000 clones; 85% to 95% are singletons and the top ten take over 4%. As for this clone: What it recognizes is unknown.

Study-level findings and limits: Expanding Tregs on activated donor B cells appeared to best identify donor-specific TCRbeta clones.

The gene calls are TRBV19 and TRBJ2-7, with 7 bases identical to TRBD1. The sample comprised CD8+ T cells from blood. The receptor was isolated from a human donor in good health. CDR3 DNA sequence: TGTGCCAGTAGTTACAGGGGAGTCGCCTACGAGCAGTACTTC. Translation gives CASSYRGVAYEQYF.